A single sample is the source of the 5 T cell receptor beta chains below, sequenced in a study of early T cells in non-severe SARS-CoV-2 infection. TCRdb analysed the 5' RACE reads with MiXCR anew, one entry per CDR3 protein. The table includes about 130,000 distinct CDR3 sequences, 15% detected once. The sample comprised whole blood. These TCRs come from an adult who was a healthcare worker with PCR-confirmed SARS-CoV-2 infection or an uninfected control (not recorded which).

V gene TRBV20-1 combines with J gene TRBJ1-1, with D uncertain. V was pared by 5 bases and J by 8 bases, with 18 bases between. The CDR3 is made up of 13 amino acids. The germline CDR1 and CDR2 sequences are DFQATT and SNEGSKA (reference sequence). The CDR3, as DNA: TGCAGTGCTCCCCCGGGCCCACAAAGGGAAGCTTTCTTT. Protein: CSAPPGPQREAFF.

The chain joins TRBV5-1 to TRBJ1-1, with 7 bases that match TRBD1. J lost 5 bases, V lost 3 bases, and 7 bases had no gene match. Germline-derived CDR1 and CDR2 are SGHRS and YFSETQ. This CDR3 has 14 residues. The DNA for the CDR3 is TGCGCCAGCAGCTCCACAGGGGTCGGAACTGAAGCTTTCTTT. Translated, it gives CASSSTGVGTEAFF.

This clonotype was observed a handful of times. This rearrangement joins TRBV6-6 to TRBJ2-4, with 7 bases lining up with TRBD1. Per the germline V gene, CDR1 is MNHNY and CDR2 is SVGAGI (reference sequence). V gave up 8 bases and J gave up 8 bases; unmatched junction bases: 15. This CDR3 is 15 amino acids long. The CDR3 loop is CASVLTGAGGDIQYF. CDR3 nucleotides: TGTGCCAGCGTTCTTACAGGGGCAGGCGGCGACATTCAGTACTTC.

This clonotype was detected only a few times. The gene calls are TRBV7-3 and TRBJ1-1, with 8 bases matching TRBD1. The CDR3 contains 14 residues. Germline V CDR1 and CDR2: SGHTA, FQGTGA. The junction had 7 bases not matched to a gene; V was cut back by 4 bases and J by 6 bases. CDR3 loop: CASSSRQGRAEAFF. In DNA form, the CDR3 reads TGTGCCAGCAGCTCACGACAGGGGAGGGCTGAAGCTTTCTTT.

The CDR3 protein is CANTPPGGFSPLHF. CDR3 in DNA: TGTGCCAACACTCCTCCCGGGGGTTTTTCACCCCTCCACTTT. The chain links TRBV12-3 or TRBV12-4 to TRBJ1-6, with D maybe TRBD1 (5 bases). This CDR3 spans 14 amino acids. Trimming left V 10 bases short and J 9 bases short, with 19 bases between.